This T cell receptor (beta chain) was sequenced in a study of shared clonotypes between healthy human individuals. Per the original data handling: Filtering of immunoSEQ junctional sequences could not match full-length read filtering. The table came from immunoSEQ multiplex PCR; TCRdb's copy has only in-frame clones and leaves some out. For V, J and clone size, that table is used; D and trimming come from the DNA. This table holds approximately 2,200,000 clones, 90% to 95% found once. Broader study findings: The sharing of approximately 5.1% of naive CD4 clonotypes was seen across a handful of donors.

CD45RO-negative CD8 cells positively selected for CCR7 made up the naive population, which excluded terminally differentiated effector memory CD45RA+ cells. This CDR3 contains 14 residues. Trimming stripped 3 bases from V and 0 bases from J, with 7 bases between. Per germline, CDR1 SGDLS and CDR2 YYNGEE. Of note for this clone: Its antigen remains unknown. The sample carries other DNA sequences with the same CDR3.

The sequencing sample was made of naive CD8+ T cells from PBMCs. The chain employs TRBV9 and TRBJ2-1; no definite D call. The clonotype comes from a man aged 18 to 30 in good health. Some clones in this sample may be carry-over from other donors' samples. The CDR3 DNA reads as TGTGCCAGCAGCGGGGGAAGCTCCTACAATGAGCAGTTCTTC. Encoded protein: CASSGGSSYNEQFF.